A single count supports the clone carrying this T cell receptor beta chain. Its antigen is not identified. Trimming removed 4 bases from V and 0 bases from J; junction bases left unmatched: 7. Germline V lookup: CDR1 MGHRA, CDR2 YSYEKL. The CDR3 sequence is 18 residues long. The data derive from a study of cytomegalovirus exposure and HLA in healthy donors. Study summary: HLA-typed donors were the source of approximately 88 million unique TCRs, which an early data release held. Clustering assigned over 70% of the approximately 370 genotyped donors to the Caucasian-associated ancestry cluster. Whole-study findings and limits: Analyzed later, most CMV-associated TCR beta chains appeared HLA-restricted. Cytomegalovirus-associated status was assigned to about 150 TCR beta chains.

Primers: 60 Vbeta forward and 13 Jbeta reverse. Assay: immunoSEQ multiplex PCR; the TCRdb copy retains only in-frame clones and omits some. The table lists 150,000 to 200,000 clones, 75% to 80% of them singletons. Sequenced material: PBMCs. The J gene is TRBJ2-1, the V gene TRBV4-1; 12 bases fit TRBD2. The source is a woman under 40 in good health and CMV-seropositive. The CDR3 is CASSRLLAGGSSYNEQFF. In DNA, the CDR3 is TGCGCCAGCAGCCGCCTACTAGCGGGGGGTAGCTCCTACAATGAGCAGTTCTTC.